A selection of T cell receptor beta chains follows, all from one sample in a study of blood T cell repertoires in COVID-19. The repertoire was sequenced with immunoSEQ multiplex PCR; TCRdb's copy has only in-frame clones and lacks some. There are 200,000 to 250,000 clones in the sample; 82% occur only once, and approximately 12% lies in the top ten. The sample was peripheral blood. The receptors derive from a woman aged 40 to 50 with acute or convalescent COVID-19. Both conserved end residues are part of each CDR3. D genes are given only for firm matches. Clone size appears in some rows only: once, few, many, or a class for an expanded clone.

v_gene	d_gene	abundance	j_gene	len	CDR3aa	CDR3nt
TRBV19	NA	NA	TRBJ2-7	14	CASSISDSSYEQYF	TGTGCCAGTAGTATTAGCGACTCCTCCTACGAGCAGTACTTC
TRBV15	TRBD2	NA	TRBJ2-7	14	CATSRDTGGFGQYF	TGTGCCACCAGCAGAGATACGGGAGGGTTCGGGCAGTACTTC
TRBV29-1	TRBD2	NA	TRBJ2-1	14	CSVEGLAGYNEQFF	TGCAGCGTTGAAGGACTAGCGGGTTACAATGAGCAGTTCTTC
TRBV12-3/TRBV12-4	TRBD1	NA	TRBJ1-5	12	CASRHRGRPQHF	TGTGCCAGCAGACACAGGGGTAGGCCCCAGCATTTT
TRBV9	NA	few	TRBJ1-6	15	CASSSSGRGNSPLHF	TGTGCCAGCAGCTCATCCGGGAGAGGTAATTCACCCCTCCACTTT
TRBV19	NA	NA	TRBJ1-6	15	CASSIGEGVGSPLHF	TGTGCCAGTAGTATTGGGGAGGGAGTAGGTTCACCCCTCCACTTT
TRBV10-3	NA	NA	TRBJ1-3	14	CAISESTGGNTIYF	TGTGCCATCAGTGAGTCTACAGGGGGAAACACCATATATTTT
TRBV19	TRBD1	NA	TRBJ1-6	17	CASRGTGGSSYNSPLHF	TGTGCCAGTAGGGGCACAGGGGGATCCTCCTATAATTCACCCCTCCACTTT
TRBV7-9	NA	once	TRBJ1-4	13	CASSIQDGEKLFF	TGTGCCAGCAGCATCCAGGATGGCGAAAAACTGTTTTTT
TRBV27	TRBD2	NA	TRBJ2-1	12	CASSSVSGRGFF	TGTGCCAGCAGTTCCGTAAGCGGGAGAGGGTTCTTC
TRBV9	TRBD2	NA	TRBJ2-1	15	CASSVEGLARNEQFF	TGTGCCAGCAGCGTAGAGGGACTAGCGAGGAATGAGCAGTTCTTC
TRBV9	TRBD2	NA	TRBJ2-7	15	CASSVESGRAYEQYF	TGTGCCAGCAGCGTAGAGAGCGGGAGGGCCTACGAGCAGTACTTC
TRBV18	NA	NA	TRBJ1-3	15	CASSPLTGSGNTIYF	TGTGCCAGCTCACCACTGACAGGCTCTGGAAACACCATATATTTT
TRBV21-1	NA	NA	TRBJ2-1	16	CASSRLAGGPVNEQFF	TGTGCCAGCAGCAGACTAGCGGGAGGGCCGGTAAATGAGCAGTTCTTC
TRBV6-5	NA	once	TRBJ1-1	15	CAGKGGGAGNTEAFF	TGTGCCGGCAAAGGGGGTGGGGCAGGGAACACTGAAGCTTTCTTT
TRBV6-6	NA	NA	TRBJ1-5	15	CASSYSAQGNQPQHF	TGTGCCAGCAGTTACTCAGCACAGGGAAATCAGCCCCAGCATTTT
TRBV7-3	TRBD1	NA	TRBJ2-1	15	CASSPGQGGVNEQFF	TGTGCCAGCAGCCCGGGACAGGGCGGGGTGAATGAGCAGTTCTTC
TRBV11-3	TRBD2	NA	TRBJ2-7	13	CASSLGVAGEQYF	TGTGCCAGCAGCTTAGGGGTAGCGGGTGAGCAGTACTTC
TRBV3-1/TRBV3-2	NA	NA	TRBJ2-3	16	CASSQTGGIPTDTQYF	TGTGCCAGCAGCCAGACCGGCGGGATCCCCACAGATACGCAGTATTTT
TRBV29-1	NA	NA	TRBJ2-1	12	CSVENGYNEQFF	TGCAGCGTTGAAAACGGCTACAATGAGCAGTTCTTC
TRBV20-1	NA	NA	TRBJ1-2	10	CSCGGVGYTF	TGCAGTTGCGGGGGGGTAGGCTACACCTTC
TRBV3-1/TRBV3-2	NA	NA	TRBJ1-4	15	CASRPGGVTNEKLFF	TGTGCCAGCAGACCCGGGGGGGTAACTAATGAAAAACTGTTTTTT
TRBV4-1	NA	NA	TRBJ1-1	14	CASSQDWLANEAFF	TGCGCCAGCAGCCAAGATTGGTTGGCCAATGAAGCTTTCTTT
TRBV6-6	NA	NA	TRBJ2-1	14	CASSSGQNYNEQFF	TGTGCCAGCAGTTCGGGACAAAATTACAATGAGCAGTTCTTC
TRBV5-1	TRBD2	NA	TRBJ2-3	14	CASSPGTSGDTQYF	TGCGCCAGCAGCCCCGGGACTAGCGGAGATACGCAGTATTTT
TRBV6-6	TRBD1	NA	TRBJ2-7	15	CASSYADRGTYEQYF	TGTGCCAGCAGTTACGCCGACAGGGGTACCTACGAGCAGTACTTC
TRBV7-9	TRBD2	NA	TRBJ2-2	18	CASSSRRMGGRGAGELFF	TGTGCCAGCAGCTCCCGCCGAATGGGCGGGAGGGGGGCCGGGGAGCTGTTTTTT
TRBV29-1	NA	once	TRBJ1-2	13	CSAEPQGRYGYTF	TGCAGCGCCGAACCCCAGGGCCGTTATGGCTACACCTTC
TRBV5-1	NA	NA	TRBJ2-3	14	CASSSAEGTDTQYF	TGCGCCAGCAGCTCGGCGGAGGGCACAGATACGCAGTATTTT
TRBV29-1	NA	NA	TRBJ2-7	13	CSVRIGGPYEQYF	TGCAGCGTGAGGATCGGGGGTCCCTACGAGCAGTACTTC
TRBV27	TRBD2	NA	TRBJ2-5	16	CASSSLAGGIKETQYF	TGTGCCAGCAGTTCCCTGGCGGGGGGGATAAAAGAGACCCAGTACTTC
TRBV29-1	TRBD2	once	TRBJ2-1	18	CSVEGTSGSSGSYNEQFF	TGCAGCGTTGAAGGGACTAGCGGGAGTAGCGGCTCCTACAATGAGCAGTTCTTC
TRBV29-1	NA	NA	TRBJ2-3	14	CSVDGQGSTDTQYF	TGCAGCGTTGATGGGCAGGGGAGCACAGATACGCAGTATTTT
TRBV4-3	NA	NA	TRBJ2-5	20	CASSPQGPLTGPPRYETQYF	TGCGCCAGCAGCCCCCAGGGCCCATTGACCGGCCCCCCGAGATATGAGACCCAGTACTTC
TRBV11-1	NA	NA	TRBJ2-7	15	CASSPAEGWVYEQYF	TGTGCCAGCAGTCCAGCGGAGGGGTGGGTCTACGAGCAGTACTTC
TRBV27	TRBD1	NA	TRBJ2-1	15	CASSRWLTGGDEQFF	TGTGCCAGCAGCCGTTGGCTGACAGGGGGCGATGAGCAGTTCTTC
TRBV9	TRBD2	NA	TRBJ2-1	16	CASSAKSGRSYNEQFF	TGTGCCAGCAGCGCCAAAAGCGGGAGGTCCTACAATGAGCAGTTCTTC
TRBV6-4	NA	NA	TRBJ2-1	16	CASSDRLKSSYNEQFF	TGTGCCAGCAGTGATCGACTCAAGAGCTCCTACAATGAGCAGTTCTTC
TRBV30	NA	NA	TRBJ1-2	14	CAWSVPGENYGYTF	TGTGCCTGGAGTGTACCAGGCGAGAACTATGGCTACACCTTC
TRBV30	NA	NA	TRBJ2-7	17	CAWSGRDRRTYPYEQYF	TGTGCCTGGAGTGGGAGGGACCGACGGACGTACCCCTACGAGCAGTACTTC
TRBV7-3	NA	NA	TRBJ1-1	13	CASSSLPNTEAFF	TGTGCCAGCAGCTCCCTACCTAACACTGAAGCTTTCTTT
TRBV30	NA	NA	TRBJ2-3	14	CAWTRTASTDTQYF	TGTGCCTGGACCCGGACAGCTAGCACAGATACGCAGTATTTT
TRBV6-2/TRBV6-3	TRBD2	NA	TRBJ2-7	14	CASSERTSGYEQYF	TGTGCCAGCAGCGAAAGGACTAGCGGTTACGAGCAGTACTTC
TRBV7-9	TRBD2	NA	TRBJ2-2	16	CASSNRTSGSFGELFF	TGTGCCAGCAGCAATCGGACTAGCGGGAGTTTCGGGGAGCTGTTTTTT
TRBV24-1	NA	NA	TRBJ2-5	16	CATSDRRTALQETQYF	TGTGCCACCAGTGATCGAAGGACAGCTCTTCAAGAGACCCAGTACTTC
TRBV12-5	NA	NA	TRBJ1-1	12	CASGLEGPEAFF	TGTGCTAGTGGTTTAGAGGGCCCTGAAGCTTTCTTT
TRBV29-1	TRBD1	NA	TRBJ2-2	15	CSVARDRGDTGELFF	TGCAGCGTCGCCAGGGACAGGGGGGACACCGGGGAGCTGTTTTTT
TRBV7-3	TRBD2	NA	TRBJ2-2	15	CASSLAGVSTGELFF	TGTGCCAGCTCACTAGCGGGGGTGAGCACCGGGGAGCTGTTTTTT